This T cell receptor beta chain derives from a study of T cell repertoires in cytomegalovirus infection. Study-level information: HLA-C-restricted CMV epitopes, recently identified, and well-studied HLA-B-restricted ones were used by the study. Study-wide findings and caveats: Summed frequency of public TCR beta families distinguished CMV carriers with the relevant HLA.

This clonotype came up a few times. Its antigen is still unknown. Per the germline V gene, CDR1 is SGHVS and CDR2 is FNYEAQ. The junction had 12 bases not matched to a gene; V was cut back by 4 bases and J by 12 bases. This CDR3 spans 16 amino acids. In TCRdb, the reads were re-called with MiXCR into one record per CDR3 protein. The repertoire holds roughly 990,000 distinct CDR3 sequences, with approximately 32% as singletons. The chain has TRBV7-6 and TRBJ2-1; 13 bases line up with TRBD2. The sequencing used cultured CD8+ T cells from PBMCs, collected from culture after CMV antigen stimulation. This sequence was found in a human donor in good health (CMV status not recorded). Some clones in this sample may be carry-over from other donors' samples. The CDR3 loop reads CASSSRQTSGGAGQFF. The CDR3 region has the DNA TGTGCCAGCAGCTCCCGGCAAACTAGCGGGGGGGCGGGGCAGTTCTTC.